These T cell receptor beta chains were read from a single sample in a study of cytomegalovirus exposure and HLA in healthy donors. Clones were read by immunoSEQ multiplex PCR, and TCRdb kept only the in-frame ones, dropping some. The sample has about 120,000 clones; around three quarters are singletons. The material sequenced was PBMCs. The receptors come from a female donor in good health and CMV-seronegative. The CDR3 runs from the conserved cysteine through the conserved F or W. The D gene is left open where the match is weak. The size of a clone is reported for some rows only, either as once, few or many, or as a class for expanded clones.

abundance	d_gene	v_gene	j_gene	CDR3aa	CDR3nt
few	-	TRBV29-1	TRBJ2-5	CSVLGDGETQYF	TGCAGCGTTCTCGGGGATGGAGAGACCCAGTACTTC
-	TRBD1	TRBV7-2	TRBJ2-2	CASSLQGAGTGELFF	TGTGCCAGCAGCCTACAGGGGGCTGGGACCGGGGAGCTGTTTTTT
-	-	TRBV7-9	TRBJ2-5	CASKTTGKETQYF	TGTGCCAGCAAGACAACGGGGAAGGAAACCCAGTACTTC
-	TRBD1	TRBV15	TRBJ1-4	CATSPFGTGEKLFF	TGTGCCACCAGCCCGTTCGGGACAGGGGAAAAACTGTTTTTT
-	-	TRBV27	TRBJ1-1	CASSPSPEGSTEAFF	TGTGCCAGCAGTCCTAGCCCGGAGGGGAGCACTGAAGCTTTCTTT
-	-	TRBV18	TRBJ1-1	CASSSDSHDRGTEAFF	TGTGCCAGCTCATCGGACAGCCACGATCGGGGCACTGAAGCTTTCTTT
-	TRBD1	TRBV7-9	TRBJ2-2	CASSSPWTGNTGELFF	TGTGCCAGCAGCTCGCCCTGGACAGGGAACACCGGGGAGCTGTTTTTT
-	TRBD1	TRBV5-4	TRBJ1-2	CASSLAGTGGGYGYTF	TGTGCCAGCAGCTTGGCGGGGACAGGGGGCGGCTATGGCTACACCTTC
few	TRBD1	TRBV18	TRBJ2-5	CASSPNRGLETQYF	TGTGCCAGCTCACCCAACAGGGGGCTGGAGACCCAGTACTTC
-	TRBD1	TRBV27	TRBJ1-1	CASSRTGRDTEAFF	TGTGCCAGCAGTAGGACAGGGAGGGACACTGAAGCTTTCTTT
few	TRBD2	TRBV7-7	TRBJ2-1	CASSSGTSGTNEQFF	TGTGCCAGCAGTTCCGGGACTAGCGGGACCAATGAGCAGTTCTTC
-	-	TRBV18	TRBJ2-7	CASSPGQIESEQYF	TGTGCCAGCTCACCGGGACAAATCGAGTCCGAGCAGTACTTC
-	TRBD1	TRBV23-1	TRBJ2-7	CASSRLRDRVYQSSYEQYF	TGCGCCAGCAGTCGGCTACGGGACAGGGTCTACCAGAGCTCCTACGAGCAGTACTTC
-	-	TRBV5-1	TRBJ1-1	CASTNARSAEAFF	TGCGCCAGCACTAATGCGAGGTCCGCTGAAGCTTTCTTT
-	-	TRBV16	TRBJ1-5	CASSQSGRVTNQPQHF	TGTGCCAGCAGCCAATCCGGCAGGGTGACCAATCAGCCCCAGCATTTT
few	-	TRBV11-3	TRBJ1-6	CASSLAGRGSPLHF	TGTGCCAGCAGCTTAGCAGGTCGGGGTTCACCCCTCCACTTT
-	-	TRBV5-1	TRBJ1-6	CASSSSGNSPLHF	TGCGCCAGCAGCTCTAGCGGAAATTCACCCCTCCACTTT
-	-	TRBV10-3	TRBJ2-5	CAISVGTRETQYF	TGTGCCATCAGTGTTGGGACACGAGAGACCCAGTACTTC
-	TRBD1	TRBV6-4	TRBJ2-1	CASSGTGGYNEQFF	TGTGCCAGCAGTGGGACAGGGGGCTACAATGAGCAGTTCTTC
-	-	TRBV10-3	TRBJ2-5	CAISESQGSETQYF	TGTGCCATCAGTGAGTCTCAGGGATCCGAGACCCAGTACTTC
-	TRBD2	TRBV13	TRBJ2-7	CASSLGYRPAGGLEQYF	TGTGCCAGCAGCTTAGGTTATCGGCCAGCGGGGGGCCTCGAGCAGTACTTC
once	-	TRBV11-2	TRBJ2-3	CASSLGPTVRDTQYF	TGTGCCAGCAGCTTAGGGCCGACAGTGCGGGATACGCAGTATTTT
-	-	TRBV19	TRBJ1-5	CASSMGPSSGNQPQHF	TGTGCCAGTAGTATGGGGCCGTCCTCGGGCAATCAGCCCCAGCATTTT
-	-	TRBV7-8	TRBJ1-6	CASSIKGNSPLHF	TGTGCCAGCAGCATCAAGGGGAATTCACCCCTCCACTTT
-	TRBD1	TRBV6-1	TRBJ1-2	CASSEQGASGYTF	TGTGCCAGCAGTGAACAGGGGGCCTCTGGCTACACCTTC
-	TRBD1	TRBV19	TRBJ1-1	CASSIRGRTEAFF	TGTGCCAGTAGTATCAGGGGGCGTACTGAAGCTTTCTTT
-	-	TRBV6-1	TRBJ2-1	CASSRLEGGNEQFF	TGTGCCAGCAGCCGGCTAGAGGGAGGTAATGAGCAGTTCTTC
-	TRBD1	TRBV2	TRBJ1-2	CATETGYYGYTF	TGTGCCACCGAGACAGGGTACTATGGCTACACCTTC